The 17 T cell receptor beta chains presented below share a single source sample, sequenced in a study of blood T cells in healthy people across ages. Primed by a sample-barcoded 5' primer and a J-beta primer mix, a second PCR proceeded for roughly 6 to 12 cycles. MiXCR, applied by TCRdb to the 5' RACE reads, yields one record per CDR3 protein. The sample shows just over 800,000 distinct CDR3 sequences, around 62% of them seen only once. The sample consisted of blood. These receptors were collected from a man aged 25 to 45 in good health.

This sequence joins TRBV6-2 or TRBV6-3 and TRBJ1-3, with TRBD1 matching 7 bases. This CDR3 has 16 amino acids. V was pared by 6 bases and J by 4 bases, with 12 bases of the junction left unmatched. Germline V gene sequence: CDR1 MNHEY, CDR2 SVGEGT. Here the CDR3 DNA reads TGTGCCAGCAGGTCGGGACAGACAGGACGGGGAAACACCATATATTTT. Its translation is CASRSGQTGRGNTIYF.

V and J are TRBV29-1 and TRBJ2-7; D ambiguous. Between the trimmed V and J ends, which lost 6 bases and 5 bases, there was a span of 14 bases. Germline lookup yields CDR1 SQVTM and CDR2 ANQGSEA. CDR3 length equals 12 residues. CDR3 protein: CSVSETGNEQYF. DNA of the CDR3: TGCAGCGTAAGTGAGACCGGAAACGAGCAGTACTTC.

This sequence joins TRBV15 and TRBJ1-4; D unresolved. Per germline, CDR1 LNHNV and CDR2 YYDKDF (reference sequence). With 1 base removed from V and 8 bases from J, the gap between germline ends came to 2 bases. This CDR3 is built from 11 residues. The CDR3 region has the DNA TGTGCCACCAGCAGAGGGGAAAAACTGTTTTTT. It is translated as CATSRGEKLFF.

The chain couples TRBV9 to TRBJ1-2; D possibly corresponds to TRBD1 (6 bases). The V end was cut by 0 bases, the J end by 4 bases, with 19 bases between. This CDR3 has 17 amino acids. Germline V gene data show CDR1 as SGDLS and CDR2 as YYNGEE. CDR3 DNA sequence: TGTGCCAGCAGCGTAGCCTCAACGGGGGCTCCTTTCTATGGCTACACCTTC. As protein: CASSVASTGAPFYGYTF. Full variable domain (missing parts from reference TRBV9 and TRBJ1-2): DSGVTQTPKHLITATGQRVTLRCSPRSGDLSVYWYQQSLDQGLQFLIQYYNGEERAKGNILERFSAQQFPDLHSELNLSSLELGDSALYFCASSVASTGAPFYGYTFGSGTRLTVV.

The chain has TRBV14 and TRBJ1-5; 9 bases are a match to TRBD1. Trimming cost V 4 bases and J 6 bases; bases outside gene matches: 1. The CDR3 contains 13 residues. Germline lookup yields CDR1 SGHDN and CDR2 FVKESK. The CDR3 protein is CASSRTGAQPQHF. The CDR3 coding sequence is TGTGCCAGCAGCCGGACAGGGGCTCAGCCCCAGCATTTT.

This chain connects TRBV6-4 to TRBJ2-5; the D is unclear. The last part of the DNA fits TRBJ2-7 better; the J call may be wrong. The CDR3 contains 11 residues. Per the germline V gene, CDR1 is MRHNA and CDR2 is SNTAGT. The CDR3, as DNA: TGTGCCAGCACTCTGTGTAACGAGCAGTACTTC. Encoded protein: CASTLCNEQYF.

Concerning this clonotype: One end of the junction fails to match germline, which may point to a read error. The chain has TRBV20-1 and TRBJ2-7; TRBD1 aligns across 8 bases. The CDR3 covers 14 residues. From germline, CDR1 is DFQATT and CDR2 SNEGSKA (reference sequence). The CDR3 DNA follows: TGCAGTGTTAGAGGCGACAGGGGCTCCTACGAGCAGTACTTC. This sequence encodes CSVRGDRGSYEQYF.

Here the CDR3 reads CASISNWGTGQFF. The CDR3 DNA sequence: TGTGCCAGCATCTCAAACTGGGGGACAGGGCAGTTCTTC. The chain couples TRBV7-2 to TRBJ2-1; 8 positions agree with TRBD1. The germline gives CDR1 SGHTA, CDR2 FQGNSA. The CDR3 length is 13 residues. With 7 bases clipped from V and 12 bases from J, the junction kept 11 bases outside the gene matches.

The V gene is TRBV4-3, the J gene TRBJ2-3; TRBD2 matches at 10 bases. This CDR3 has 16 residues. Looked up from germline, CDR1 is LGHNA and CDR2 is YSLEER. With V trimmed by 0 bases and J by 5 bases, 5 bases remained unmatched. CDR3 loop: CASSQDSGGYRDTQYF. In DNA, the CDR3 is TGCGCCAGCAGCCAAGATAGCGGGGGGTACAGAGATACGCAGTATTTT.

The gene calls are TRBV29-1 and TRBJ2-1, with D perhaps matching TRBD1 or TRBD2 (5 bases each). Germline V lookup: CDR1 SQVTM, CDR2 ANQGSEA. V was pared by 7 bases and J by 10 bases, with 23 bases between. The CDR3 has 14 amino acids. The CDR3 nucleotides read TGCAGCGCTTACCCGGGACCGGCATCGGGGGAGCAGTTCTTC. Amino acids: CSAYPGPASGEQFF.

The chain uses TRBV28 and TRBJ1-2; 10 bases are shared with TRBD1. Germline V gene lookup returns CDR1 MDHEN and CDR2 SYDVKM. The CDR3 covers 14 residues. V lost 10 bases, J lost 3 bases, and 8 bases stayed unmatched. The CDR3 coding sequence is TGTGCCACCATGGACAGGGGGGGTCACTATGGCTACACCTTC. Translation: CATMDRGGHYGYTF.

The J gene is TRBJ2-1, the V gene TRBV3-1; 13 nucleotides align to TRBD2. This CDR3 is 15 amino acids long. The J segment lost 8 bases and the V segment lost 5 bases, leaving 6 bases of the junction unmatched. Germline V gene lookup returns CDR1 LGHDT and CDR2 YNNKEL (reference sequence). The CDR3: CASSAGTSGIHEQFF. CDR3 nucleotide sequence: TGTGCCAGCAGCGCCGGGACTAGCGGGATCCATGAGCAGTTCTTC.

The rearrangement joins TRBV6-2 or TRBV6-3 to TRBJ2-7, with TRBD1 as a possible D gene (7 bases). Germline V gene data show CDR1 as MNHEY and CDR2 as SVGEGT. The CDR3 sequence is 15 residues long. V shed 0 bases and J shed 5 bases, with 14 bases lying between them. CDR3 in DNA: TGTGCCAGCAGTTACTCGTGGAGGGGGCTCGACGAGCAGTACTTC. Its protein product is CASSYSWRGLDEQYF.

The chain uses TRBV29-1 and TRBJ2-1, with 7 bases aligning to TRBD2. CDR1 and CDR2 from the germline V gene are SQVTM and ANQGSEA. This CDR3 comprises 13 residues. The ends lost 7 bases at V and 8 bases at J; junction bases unmatched: 11. CDR3 protein: CSGGRGFRDEQFF. The CDR3 DNA reads as TGCAGCGGTGGGCGGGGGTTTAGGGATGAGCAGTTCTTC.

This clonotype came up a few times. This chain's CDR3 is CASSASGADSYEQYF. Here the CDR3 DNA reads TGTGCCAGCAGCGCTAGCGGGGCGGACTCCTACGAGCAGTACTTC. The chain uses TRBV9 and TRBJ2-7; 9 bases are a match to TRBD2. Germline V lookup: CDR1 SGDLS, CDR2 YYNGEE. The CDR3 extends over 15 amino acids. V was pared by 3 bases and J by 0 bases, with 4 bases of the junction left unmatched.

This chain uses TRBV11-2 with TRBJ2-3; 7 nucleotides agree with TRBD2. This CDR3 contains 16 residues. The trim removed 1 base at V and 2 bases at J, leaving 6 bases unmatched. Germline V gives CDR1 SGHAT, CDR2 FQNNGV. The CDR3 DNA is TGTGCCAGCAGCTTAGCCCTAGCGGAACCCACAGATACGCAGTATTTT. Its translation is CASSLALAEPTDTQYF.

The chain joins TRBV29-1 to TRBJ2-5; D is possibly TRBD1 (5 bases). The CDR3 is 12 residues long. CDR1 is SQVTM and CDR2 is ANQGSEA in the germline V gene. CDR3 DNA: TGCACCATACGACAGCTCCAAGAGACCCAGTACTTC. Protein: CTIRQLQETQYF.